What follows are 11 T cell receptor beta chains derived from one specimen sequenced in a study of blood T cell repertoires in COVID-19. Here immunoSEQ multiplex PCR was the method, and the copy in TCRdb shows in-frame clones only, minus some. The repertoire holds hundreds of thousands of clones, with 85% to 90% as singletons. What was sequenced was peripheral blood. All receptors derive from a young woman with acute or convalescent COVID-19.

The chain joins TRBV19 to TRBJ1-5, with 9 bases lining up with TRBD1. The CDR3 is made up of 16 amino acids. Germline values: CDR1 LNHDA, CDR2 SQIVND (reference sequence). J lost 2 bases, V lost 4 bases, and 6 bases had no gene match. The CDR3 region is CASSTTGGRGNQPQHF. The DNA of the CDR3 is TGTGCCAGTAGTACGACAGGGGGGAGAGGCAATCAGCCCCAGCATTTT.

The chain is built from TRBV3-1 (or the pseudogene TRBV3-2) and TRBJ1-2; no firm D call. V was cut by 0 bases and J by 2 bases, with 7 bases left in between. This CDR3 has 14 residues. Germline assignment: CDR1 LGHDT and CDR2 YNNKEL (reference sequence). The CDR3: CASSQEVRNYGYTF. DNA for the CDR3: TGTGCCAGCAGCCAAGAGGTCAGAAACTATGGCTACACCTTC.

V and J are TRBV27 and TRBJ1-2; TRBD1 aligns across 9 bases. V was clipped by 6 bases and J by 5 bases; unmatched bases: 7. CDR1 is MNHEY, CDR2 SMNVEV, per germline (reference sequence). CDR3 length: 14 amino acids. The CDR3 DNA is TGTGCCAGCAGACTACAGGGGGCCGGGTATGGCTACACCTTC. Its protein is CASRLQGAGYGYTF.

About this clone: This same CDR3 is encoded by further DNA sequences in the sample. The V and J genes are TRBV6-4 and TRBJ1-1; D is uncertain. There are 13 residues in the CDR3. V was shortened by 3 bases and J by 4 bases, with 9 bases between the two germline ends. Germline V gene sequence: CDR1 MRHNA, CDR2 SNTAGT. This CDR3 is CASSDSGSTEAFF. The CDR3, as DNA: TGTGCCAGCAGTGATTCGGGGTCCACTGAAGCTTTCTTT.

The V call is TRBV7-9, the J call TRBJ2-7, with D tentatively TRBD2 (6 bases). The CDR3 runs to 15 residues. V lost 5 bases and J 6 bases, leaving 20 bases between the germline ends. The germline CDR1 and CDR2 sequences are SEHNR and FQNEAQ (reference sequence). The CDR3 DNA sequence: TGTGCCAGCAGCGATAGGGTGACTAGAAGCGGCGAGCAGTACTTC. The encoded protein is CASSDRVTRSGEQYF. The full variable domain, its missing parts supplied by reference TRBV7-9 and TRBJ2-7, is DTGVSQNPRHKITKRGQNVTFRCDPISEHNRLYWYRQTLGQGPEFLTYFQNEAQLEKSRLLSDRFSAERPKGSFSTLEIQRTEQGDSAMYLCASSDRVTRSGEQYFGPGTRLTVT.

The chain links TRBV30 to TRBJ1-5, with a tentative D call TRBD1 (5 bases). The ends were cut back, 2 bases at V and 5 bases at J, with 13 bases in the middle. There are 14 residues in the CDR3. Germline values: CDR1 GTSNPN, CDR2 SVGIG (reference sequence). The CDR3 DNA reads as TGTGCCTGGAGTCCGCAGGGTCGGGATCAGCCCCAGCATTTT. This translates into CAWSPQGRDQPQHF.

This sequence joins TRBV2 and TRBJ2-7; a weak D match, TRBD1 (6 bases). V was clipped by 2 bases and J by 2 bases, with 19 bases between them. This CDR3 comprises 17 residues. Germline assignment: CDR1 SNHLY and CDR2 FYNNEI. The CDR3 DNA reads TGTGCCAGCAGTGAATCATCCGCCCAAACAGGGACCTACGAGCAGTACTTC. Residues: CASSESSAQTGTYEQYF.

The CDR3 DNA follows: TGTGCCAGCAGCCAAGGAAGGAGAAGTCAGCCCCAGCATTTT. Translating it yields CASSQGRRSQPQHF. The J gene is TRBJ1-5, the V gene TRBV3-1 (or the pseudogene TRBV3-2), with no clear D. V lost 1 base and J 6 bases, leaving 10 bases between the germline ends. Germline loops: CDR1 LGHDT, CDR2 YNNKEL (reference sequence). This CDR3 has 14 amino acids.

Here the CDR3 DNA reads TGCAGTGCTAGTTATCCGACTTCCGCGCTCGGCACAGATACGCAGTATTTT. It is translated as CSASYPTSALGTDTQYF. This chain joins TRBV20-1 and TRBJ2-3, with D uncertain. This CDR3 has 17 residues. CDR1 is DFQATT, CDR2 SNEGSKA, per germline (reference sequence). Trimming took off 3 bases at V and 1 base at J, with 20 bases between the two ends.

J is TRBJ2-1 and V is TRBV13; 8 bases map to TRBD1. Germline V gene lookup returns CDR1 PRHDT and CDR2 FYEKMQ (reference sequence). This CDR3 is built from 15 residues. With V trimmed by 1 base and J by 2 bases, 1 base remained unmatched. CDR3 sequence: CASSLADRAYNEQFF. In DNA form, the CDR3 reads TGTGCCAGCAGCTTAGCGGACAGGGCCTACAATGAGCAGTTCTTC.

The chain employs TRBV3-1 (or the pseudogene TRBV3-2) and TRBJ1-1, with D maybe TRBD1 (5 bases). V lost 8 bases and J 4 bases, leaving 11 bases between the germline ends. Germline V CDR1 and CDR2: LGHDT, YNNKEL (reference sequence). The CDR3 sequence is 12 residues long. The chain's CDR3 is CASGRVSTEAFF. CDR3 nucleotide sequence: TGTGCCAGCGGCAGGGTGTCCACTGAAGCTTTCTTT.